This is a list of T cell receptor beta chains from one sample in a study of blood T cell repertoires in COVID-19. TCRdb keeps only in-frame clones here, not all; method: immunoSEQ multiplex PCR. The table has more than 50,000 clones, roughly four fifths seen once. Sequenced input: peripheral blood. These TCRs come from a woman aged 55 to 70 with acute or convalescent COVID-19. CDR3s include the opening cysteine and the closing phenylalanine or tryptophan. D genes are given only for firm matches. Rows may omit the clone size; those that give it use once, few, many or a size class.

>13|TRBV4-1|-|-|TRBJ1-1
TGCGCCACCGGTCTATCCGAGGGCACTGAAGCTTTCTTT
CATGLSEGTEAFF
>17|TRBV7-2|-|TRBD2|TRBJ2-5
TGTGCCAGCAGCTCGAAACGACTAGCGGGGGGGCACGAGACCCAGTACTTC
CASSSKRLAGGHETQYF
>15|TRBV7-9|-|-|TRBJ2-2
TGTGCCAGCAGCTTAGCACAGTCGAACACCGGGGAGCTGTTTTTT
CASSLAQSNTGELFF
>14|TRBV5-4|few|-|TRBJ1-2
TGTGCCAGCAGCTTGGCTCAGGGGTCAGGGGGCTACACCTTC
CASSLAQGSGGYTF
>13|TRBV6-1|-|-|TRBJ2-7
TGTGCCAGCAGTGACCCCAGGGTTGGCGAGCAGTACTTC
CASSDPRVGEQYF
>16|TRBV15|-|TRBD2|TRBJ2-2
TGTGCCACCAGCGCCGGACTAGCGGCGAACACCGGGGAGCTGTTTTTT
CATSAGLAANTGELFF
>14|TRBV10-3|-|TRBD1|TRBJ1-2
TGTGCCATCACCCGGACAGGGATATCGTATGGCTACACCTTC
CAITRTGISYGYTF
>15|TRBV28|few|TRBD1|TRBJ2-7
TGTGCCAGCAGTTCGTCTTCAGGGGGTTCCTACGAGCAGTACTTC
CASSSSSGGSYEQYF
>14|TRBV7-8|-|-|TRBJ1-1
TGTGCCAGCAGCCTACCAATGGGGGGCACTGAAGCTTTCTTT
CASSLPMGGTEAFF
>15|TRBV19|-|TRBD1|TRBJ1-2
TGTGCCAGTAGTATCCGGACAGGGGCTAACTATGGCTACACCTTC
CASSIRTGANYGYTF
>15|TRBV5-1|-|-|TRBJ2-7
TGCGCCAGCAGCCCAACGCGGGGACAGACCTACGAGCAGTACTTC
CASSPTRGQTYEQYF
>15|TRBV5-1|-|TRBD1|TRBJ1-5
TGCGCCAGCAGCGCCGGACAGGGGGCCGGTCAGCCCCAGCATTTT
CASSAGQGAGQPQHF
>15|TRBV19|-|TRBD2|TRBJ2-3
TGTGCCAGTAGTATAGCGGGAGGTATCACAGATACGCAGTATTTT
CASSIAGGITDTQYF
>16|TRBV6-1|-|TRBD2|TRBJ2-1
TGTGCCAGCAGTGCCAGCCTAGCGGGAGGGCGGAATGAGCAGTTCTTC
CASSASLAGGRNEQFF
>14|TRBV28|few|-|TRBJ1-1
TGTGCCAGCAGTTCCCCGCTAATGAACACTGAAGCTTTCTTT
CASSSPLMNTEAFF
>15|TRBV29-1|few|TRBD2|TRBJ2-3
TGCAGCGTTATTCTAGCGGGTACTGGCGGGGATACGCAGTATTTT
CSVILAGTGGDTQYF
>15|TRBV19|-|-|TRBJ1-1
TGTGCCAGTAGTATCCAGGGAATCATGAACACTGAAGCTTTCTTT
CASSIQGIMNTEAFF
>14|TRBV27|-|-|TRBJ1-6
TGTGCCAGCACCCGATACGAGGGCAGCTCACCCCTCCACTTT
CASTRYEGSSPLHF
>17|TRBV4-2|-|TRBD2|TRBJ2-1
TGTGCCAGCAGCCTGGATTTAGCGGGGATTACCTACAATGAGCAGTTCTTC
CASSLDLAGITYNEQFF
>13|TRBV18|-|TRBD1|TRBJ1-4
TGTGCCAGCGCGGGACAGGGTGGGGAAAAACTGTTTTTT
CASAGQGGEKLFF
>13|TRBV7-8|-|TRBD1|TRBJ1-2
TGTGCCAGCAGCCGGACAGGGTCTTATGGCTACACCTTC
CASSRTGSYGYTF
>14|TRBV7-9|-|-|TRBJ1-4
TGTGCCAGTGCCGCCGTTCCGGCTAATGAAAAACTGTTTTTT
CASAAVPANEKLFF
>16|TRBV7-6|-|-|TRBJ2-3
TGTGCCAGCAGCCCGGACTGGCGAAGTATGACAGATACGCAGTATTTT
CASSPDWRSMTDTQYF
>16|TRBV6-1|few|TRBD1|TRBJ1-5
TGTGCCAGCAGTGACCGAAGACAGGGGTGGATTCAGCCCCAGCATTTT
CASSDRRQGWIQPQHF
>14|TRBV19|-|TRBD2|TRBJ2-1
TGTGCCAGTAGTCGGGAGGGCCGGGACAATGAGCAGTTCTTC
CASSREGRDNEQFF
>16|TRBV11-3|few|TRBD2|TRBJ2-1
TGTGCCAGCAGCCCTACTCCGCGGGGGGCCTACAATGAGCAGTTCTTC
CASSPTPRGAYNEQFF
>15|TRBV5-4|-|TRBD2|TRBJ2-1
TGTGCCAGCAGCTTTCCTAGCGGGGGGAACAGTGAGCAGTTCTTC
CASSFPSGGNSEQFF
>16|TRBV10-3|-|TRBD2|TRBJ2-3
TGTGCCATCAGTGCCGGGACTAGCGGAGTCACAGATACGCAGTATTTT
CAISAGTSGVTDTQYF
>12|TRBV12-3/TRBV12-4|-|-|TRBJ1-1
TGTGCCAGCAGTTGGGGCGGTACTGAAGCTTTCTTT
CASSWGGTEAFF
>15|TRBV7-2|few|TRBD1|TRBJ2-1
TGTGCCAGCAGCTCCCGACAGGGGCGTTACAATGAGCAGTTCTTC
CASSSRQGRYNEQFF
>14|TRBV11-2|-|-|TRBJ2-2
TGTGCCAGCAGCTTAGAACAGGGTGCAGGGGAGCTGTTTTTT
CASSLEQGAGELFF
>12|TRBV5-4|-|-|TRBJ2-2
TGTGCCAGCAGCTTGAATCAGGCGGAGCTGTTTTTT
CASSLNQAELFF
>16|TRBV28|once|-|TRBJ1-2
TGTGCCAGCAGTTTACGTTGGTCAGGGGATATGGATGGCTACACCTTC
CASSLRWSGDMDGYTF
>17|TRBV19|few|-|TRBJ1-5
TGTGCCAGTACCCCCGGACTCCCAAGGGCAAGCAATCAGCCCCAGCATTTT
CASTPGLPRASNQPQHF
>17|TRBV7-2|-|TRBD1|TRBJ1-1
TGTGCCAGCAGCCCAAACCCCCACAGGGGGCTGATCACTGAAGCTTTCTTT
CASSPNPHRGLITEAFF
>14|TRBV30|-|TRBD1|TRBJ1-5
TGTGCCTGGAGCCGACAGGGGGCAGGTCAGCCCCAGCATTTT
CAWSRQGAGQPQHF
>15|TRBV19|once|-|TRBJ1-5
TGTGCCAGTAGTACCGCCCGCCGGGGTCGGCAGCCCCAGCATTTT
CASSTARRGRQPQHF
>14|TRBV6-1|few|-|TRBJ2-4
TGTGCCAGCAGTGAAGGGTCGGCTAGCTGGGTTCAGTACTTC
CASSEGSASWVQYF
>15|TRBV5-1|-|TRBD2|TRBJ2-7
TGCGCCAGCAATATTCTAGCGGGAGAGGCCTACGAGCAGTACTTC
CASNILAGEAYEQYF
>15|TRBV10-3|-|TRBD1|TRBJ1-5
TGTGCCATCAGTGATCGGGACAGTTCTGATCAGCCCCAGCATTTT
CAISDRDSSDQPQHF
>15|TRBV2|-|TRBD1|TRBJ1-4
TGTGCCAGCAGCGCTGGGGGACAGGCTGGGGAAAAACTGTTTTTT
CASSAGGQAGEKLFF
>14|TRBV10-3|-|TRBD2|TRBJ2-5
TGTGCCATCAGTGAGAACCGGGGGGGAGAGACCCAGTACTTC
CAISENRGGETQYF
>14|TRBV30|once|-|TRBJ1-1
TGTGCCTGGAGCGTTTGGCAGTCGAACACTGAAGCTTTCTTT
CAWSVWQSNTEAFF
>14|TRBV6-6|-|-|TRBJ2-7
TGTGCCAGCAGTTCTGATGGCGGATCCTACGAGCAGTACTTC
CASSSDGGSYEQYF
>14|TRBV28|once|-|TRBJ2-4
TGTGCCAGCAGTTCACCGGGGATGAGAAACATTCAGTACTTC
CASSSPGMRNIQYF
>16|TRBV28|-|TRBD1|TRBJ2-5
TGTGCCAGCAGGTCTTTTCAGGGGGTCAATGTGGAGACCCAGTACTTC
CASRSFQGVNVETQYF
>13|TRBV7-2|-|-|TRBJ1-5
TGTGCCAGCAGCACACCCACAGGGCAGCCCCAGCATTTT
CASSTPTGQPQHF